This TCR beta chain was found in a study of blood T cell repertoires in COVID-19. Overall study context: Acute-phase and convalescent COVID-19 samples originated in the United States, Italy and Spain. T cells, B-cell-depleted T cells, or PBMCs supplied cDNA or gDNA.

Original data processing: Counts of nucleated cells, estimated from reference gene primer amplification, were obtained. Sequencing was performed with immunoSEQ multiplex PCR; in TCRdb, only in-frame clones are kept and a portion is missing. The V and J calls and clone size are taken from that table; D and trimming were inferred from the DNA. The table has 310,000 or so clones, roughly 87% seen once. The CDR3 covers 14 residues. The germline V and J ends were trimmed by 9 bases and 2 bases, with 14 bases remaining between them. Germline CDR1 reads MDHEN; CDR2 reads SYDVKM. This TCR derives from a man aged 50-59 years with active or convalescent COVID-19. Sequenced sample: peripheral blood. V gene TRBV28 combines with J gene TRBJ1-5, with D possibly matching TRBD1 (5 bases). The CDR3 region has the DNA TGTGCCAGTACAGGAGAAAGGGGCAATCAGCCCCAGCATTTT. This translates into CASTGERGNQPQHF.